The 20 T cell receptor beta chains below all came from one sample that was sequenced in a study of blood T cells in healthy people across ages. Next came a second PCR, run for about 6 to 11 cycles, which used a sample-barcoded 5' primer along with a J-beta primer mix. TCRdb passed the 5' RACE reads through MiXCR, listing each CDR3 protein once. Here the sample spans 650,000 to 1,000,000 distinct CDR3 sequences, around 36% being singletons. Sequenced: blood. These receptors came from a man between 18 and 35 years old in good health.

This clonotype was counted only a few times. J is TRBJ2-1 and V is TRBV25-1, with a weak D call TRBD1 (6 bases). V was shortened by 6 bases and J by 5 bases, with 17 bases between the two germline ends. Germline lookup yields CDR1 MGHDK and CDR2 SYGVNS. The CDR3 is 15 residues long. The DNA for the CDR3 is TGTGCCAGCAGCACATCGGCAGGGGCCCACAATGAGCAGTTCTTC. Residues: CASSTSAGAHNEQFF.

In DNA, the CDR3 is TGTGCCACCAGCAGAGATCTGGGCAGCCAAGAGACCCAGTACTTC. Protein sequence: CATSRDLGSQETQYF. This chain uses TRBV15 with TRBJ2-4; D is undetermined. TRBJ2-5 explains the end of the DNA better; the J call may be wrong. CDR1 LNHNV and CDR2 YYDKDF come from the germline V gene (reference sequence). The CDR3 totals 15 residues.

Comment on this clonotype: A read error may explain this, as a much larger clone is one base away. The rearrangement links TRBV4-1 to TRBJ2-5; possibly TRBD1 or TRBD2 for D (5 bases each). V gave up 1 base and J gave up 5 bases, with 14 bases separating them. This CDR3 comprises 15 residues. Per germline, CDR1 MGHRA and CDR2 YSYEKL. The CDR3 nucleotides read TGCGCCAGCAGCCAAGTAGGGACCCTGGGGGAGACCCAGTACTTC. It yields the protein CASSQVGTLGETQYF.

The CDR3 reads CSVEDRALQGNGYTF. Here the CDR3 DNA reads TGCAGCGTTGAAGATCGGGCTTTACAGGGGAATGGCTACACCTTC. The rearrangement uses TRBV29-1 and TRBJ1-2; 7 positions agree with TRBD1. The CDR3 consists of 15 residues. Germline V CDR1 and CDR2: SQVTM, ANQGSEA. V lost 0 bases, J lost 6 bases, and 10 bases stayed unmatched. Variable domain in full (rest from reference TRBV29-1 and TRBJ1-2): SAVISQKPSRDICQRGTSLTIQCQVDSQVTMMFWYRQQPGQSLTLIATANQGSEATYESGFVIDKFPISRPNLTFSTLTVSNMSPEDSSIYLCSVEDRALQGNGYTFGSGTRLTVV.

V gene TRBV15 combines with J gene TRBJ2-3; no definite D call. V dropped 0 bases and J dropped 6 bases, with 10 bases sitting between them. The CDR3 length is 14 residues. Germline V lookup: CDR1 LNHNV, CDR2 YYDKDF (reference sequence). The CDR3 nucleotides read TGTGCCACCAGCAGAGATTCGGTCCCGGATACGCAGTATTTT. Its protein product is CATSRDSVPDTQYF. Based on the CDR3 plus reference TRBV15 and TRBJ2-3, the full variable domain is DAMVIQNPRYQVTQFGKPVTLSCSQTLNHNVMYWYQQKSSQAPKLLFHYYDKDFNNEADTPDNFQSRRPNTSFCFLDIRSPGLGDTAMYLCATSRDSVPDTQYFGPGTRLTVL.

The rearrangement links TRBV5-1 to TRBJ2-7, with 7 bases lining up with TRBD1. Germline CDR1 reads SGHRS; CDR2 reads YFSETQ. The CDR3 sequence is 13 residues long. The ends lost 4 bases at V and 2 bases at J; junction bases unmatched: 3. The CDR3: CASSGQAAYEQYF. The DNA of the CDR3 is TGCGCCAGCAGCGGACAGGCCGCCTACGAGCAGTACTTC.

This chain uses TRBV10-3 with TRBJ2-2; D not certain. The V gene lost 6 bases and the J gene lost 3 bases, with 11 bases spanning the gap. CDR1 is ENHRY and CDR2 is SYGVKD in the germline V gene. The CDR3 has 14 amino acids. CDR3 loop: CAISRTPDTGELFF. The CDR3 DNA reads as TGTGCCATCAGCAGGACCCCGGACACCGGGGAGCTGTTTTTT.

The gene calls are TRBV29-1 and TRBJ2-1, with D possibly TRBD2 on 8 matching bases. The CDR3 contains 15 residues. Germline CDR1 SQVTM, CDR2 ANQGSEA. The V and J ends lost 4 bases and 8 bases respectively, with 21 bases between them. DNA of the CDR3: TGCAGCGTTGGGGGGGGACTAGGGGGCATCGATGAGCAGTTCTTC. It codes for CSVGGGLGGIDEQFF.

The chain uses TRBV5-5 and TRBJ1-2; 9 nucleotides match TRBD1. Germline trimming cut 4 bases from V and 1 base from J; bases unmatched to any gene: 5. This CDR3 region has 15 residues. The germline V gene encodes CDR1 SGHKS and CDR2 YYEKEE (reference sequence). The CDR3 here is CASSPGTGINYGYTF. In DNA, the CDR3 is TGTGCCAGCAGCCCTGGGACAGGGATTAACTATGGCTACACCTTC.

The CDR3 region is CASSQVPDREIQETQFF. The CDR3 DNA sequence: TGCGCCAGCAGCCAAGTTCCCGACAGGGAAATACAAGAGACCCAGTTCTTC. V is TRBV4-3 and J is TRBJ2-1; 7 bases are a match to TRBD1. The CDR3 spans 17 residues. Per the germline V gene, CDR1 is LGHNA and CDR2 is YSLEER. The trim removed 1 base at V and 13 bases at J, leaving 19 bases unmatched.

The V and J genes are TRBV2 and TRBJ1-6; 9 bases fit TRBD1. CDR1 SNHLY and CDR2 FYNNEI come from the germline V gene. This CDR3 is 13 amino acids long. Trimming removed 8 bases from V and 7 bases from J; junction bases left unmatched: 3. The chain's CDR3 is CASLGQGNSPLHF. The DNA of the CDR3 is TGTGCCAGCCTGGGACAGGGAAATTCACCCCTCCACTTT.

J is TRBJ1-1 and V is TRBV10-3; D uncertain. V gave up 2 bases and J gave up 0 bases, with 10 bases separating them. This CDR3 has 15 residues. Looked up from germline, CDR1 is ENHRY and CDR2 is SYGVKD. CDR3 DNA sequence: TGTGCCATCAGTGAGGGGGTCAAAGTGAACACTGAAGCTTTCTTT. Encoded protein: CAISEGVKVNTEAFF.

The rearrangement links TRBV20-1 to TRBJ2-1; 10 positions agree with TRBD1. The CDR3 covers 16 residues. Germline loops: CDR1 DFQATT, CDR2 SNEGSKA (reference sequence). Trimming cost V 5 bases and J 5 bases; bases outside gene matches: 12. CDR3 DNA sequence: TGCAGTGCTCCGGATCCGGGACAGGGGAGTCACAATGAGCAGTTCTTC. Translated: CSAPDPGQGSHNEQFF.

This clonotype was counted only a few times. The gene calls are TRBV20-1 and TRBJ2-1; no reliable D call. Germline V gives CDR1 DFQATT, CDR2 SNEGSKA (reference sequence). V was cut by 4 bases and J by 0 bases, with 19 bases left in between. The CDR3 is 17 amino acids. CDR3 region: CSATRPSFRGSYNEQFF. The CDR3 DNA follows: TGCAGTGCTACCCGGCCTAGTTTTCGAGGCTCCTACAATGAGCAGTTCTTC.

The genes are TRBV7-2 and TRBJ2-1, with 11 bases aligning to TRBD2. Near its end, the DNA agrees better with TRBJ2-7, so the J call may be wrong. The CDR3 has 15 residues. In germline, CDR1 is SGHTA, CDR2 FQGNSA. In DNA, the CDR3 is TGTGCCAGCAGCGCTAGCGGGGGGACCTACAATGAGCAGTACTTC. As protein: CASSASGGTYNEQYF.

This clonotype occurred many times. The chain is built from TRBV12-3 or TRBV12-4 and TRBJ2-5; D gene uncertain. This CDR3 spans 11 amino acids. Trimming removed 6 bases from V and 5 bases from J, with 7 bases in between. CDR3 region: CASSSLETQYF. The CDR3 region has the DNA TGTGCCAGCAGCTCTTTGGAGACCCAGTACTTC.

The chain has TRBV7-9 and TRBJ1-1; no clear D. The ends were cut back, 7 bases at V and 3 bases at J, with 6 bases in the middle. The CDR3 covers 11 residues. Germline-derived CDR1 and CDR2 are SEHNR and FQNEAQ (reference sequence). CDR3: CASIRDTEAFF. Written as DNA, the CDR3 is TGTGCCAGCATCCGCGACACTGAAGCTTTCTTT.

This clonotype showed up just a few times. This rearrangement joins TRBV12-3 or TRBV12-4 to TRBJ2-2, with 12 bases that match TRBD1. V trimming: 6 bases; J trimming: 4 bases; junction bases outside the gene matches: 6. The CDR3 totals 16 residues. CDR3 residues: CASRTGTGGFTGELFF. CDR3 DNA: TGTGCCAGCAGGACCGGGACAGGGGGCTTCACCGGGGAGCTGTTTTTT.

This chain joins TRBV7-2 and TRBJ2-1; 11 bases match TRBD1. CDR1 SGHTA and CDR2 FQGNSA come from the germline V gene. The CDR3 totals 13 residues. V shed 8 bases, J shed 10 bases, and the junction held 7 bases outside the gene matches. The CDR3 DNA sequence: TGTGCCAGCGGGGACAGGGGGGGTAGGGAGCAGTTCTTC. It codes for CASGDRGGREQFF. Supplemented by reference TRBV7-2 and TRBJ2-1, the full variable domain reads GAGVSQSPSNKVTEKGKDVELRCDPISGHTALYWYRQSLGQGLEFLIYFQGNSAPDKSGLPSDRFSAERTGGSVSTLTIQRTQQEDSAVYLCASGDRGGREQFFGPGTRLTVL.

The chain recombines TRBV3-1 with TRBJ1-6; D is unresolved. Germline lookup yields CDR1 LGHDT and CDR2 YNNKEL (reference sequence). The V end lost 0 bases, the J end lost 13 bases, and 16 bases lay between the germline ends. The CDR3 runs 15 residues. The chain's CDR3 is CASSQDREGSQPLHF. The CDR3 nucleotides are TGTGCCAGCAGCCAAGATCGGGAAGGGTCGCAGCCCCTCCACTTT.